This TCR beta chain was profiled in a study of immune evolution from preneoplasia to lung adenocarcinoma. Whole-study context: HLA loss of heterozygosity: around 6.5% AIS, about 15% MIA, approximately 35% ADC, none AAH.

Germline V gives CDR1 SQVTM, CDR2 ANQGSEA. Trimming took off 4 bases at V and 7 bases at J, with 8 bases between the two ends. The CDR3 spans 12 residues. Details on this clone: Its antigen is not identified.

Between the mid-2010s and the late 2010s, patients underwent resection in Japan or China. Premalignant or tumor cells were enriched by macro-dissection after pathologic assessment. Findings of the study overall: Top clone frequencies peaked in normal lung, apparently declining through invasive adenocarcinoma.

Only in-frame clones appear in the TCRdb table, and some are missing; sequencing was by immunoSEQ multiplex PCR. The top ten hold approximately 8% of the sample, which has 6,000 to 8,000 clones, 75% to 80% seen once. The chain recombines TRBV29-1 with TRBJ1-6, with D unclear. The clonotype was recovered from an older donor with lung adenocarcinoma. The source material was FFPE lung adenocarcinoma in situ tissue. In DNA, the CDR3 is TGCAGCGTTGGGGCAGCCAATTCACCCCTCCACTTT. Translating gives CSVGAANSPLHF. The variable domain in full, with the rest retrieved from reference TRBV29-1 and TRBJ1-6, is SAVISQKPSRDICQRGTSLTIQCQVDSQVTMMFWYRQQPGQSLTLIATANQGSEATYESGFVIDKFPISRPNLTFSTLTVSNMSPEDSSIYLCSVGAANSPLHFGNGTRLTVT.